This T cell receptor (beta chain) was identified during a study of T cells expressing NK-cell markers. General study findings and limits: Researchers report these clonotypes also headed the CD3+CD56-NKG2C+ fraction in a handful of donors.

As to this clonotype: Its antigen remains unidentified.

From germline, CDR1 is SGHRS and CDR2 YFSETQ. The length of the CDR3 is 16 residues. The authors generated TCR beta cDNA through 5'RACE template switching with UMIs. With the 5' RACE reads reprocessed, TCRdb shows one record per CDR3 protein and no DNA. The sample is made up of some 410,000 distinct CDR3 sequences, and the top ten hold 7.3% of it. V gene TRBV5-1 combines with J gene TRBJ2-5; the D call from TCRdb, TRBD1, cannot be confirmed without DNA. The sequence came from a woman aged 18 to 69 in good health. The sequenced material came from blood T cells: a sorted CD56 or NKG2C T cell subset, CD4+ or CD8+ T cells, or bulk PBMC T cells (not recorded which). CDR3 sequence: CASSFSGGLGQETQYF. Drawing the rest from reference TRBV5-1 and TRBJ2-5, the complete variable domain is KAGVTQTPRYLIKTRGQQVTLSCSPISGHRSVSWYQQTPGQGLQFLFEYFSETQRNKGNFPGRFSGRQFSNSRSEMNVSTLELGDSALYLCASSFSGGLGQETQYFGPGTRLLVL.